This T cell receptor (beta chain) was identified in a study of technical replicates of blood from several donors. This table comes from immunoSEQ multiplex PCR, and its TCRdb copy is limited to in-frame clones, with some not included. The sample includes more than 90,000 clones, 90% to 97% of them seen just once. Germline CDR1 reads MGHRA; CDR2 reads YSYEKL. The CDR3 is 14 residues long. V was shortened by 1 base and J by 7 bases, with 10 bases between the two germline ends. This TCR derives from a human donor in good health. The sequencing sample was made of T cells isolated from PBMCs. The rearrangement joins TRBV4-1 to TRBJ1-4; D perhaps matches TRBD1 (5 bases). In DNA, the CDR3 is TGCGCCAGCAGCCAAGTGGGGGGACGTGAAAAACTGTTTTTT. As protein: CASSQVGGREKLFF.